Each of the 10 T cell receptor beta chains below was sequenced from the same sample in a study of CD8 T cells in Susac syndrome. cDNA came from about 0.5 to 1 ug RNA primed by random hexamers. TCRdb re-called the immunoSEQ multiplex PCR reads through MiXCR, storing one row per CDR3 protein. Of over 95,000 distinct CDR3 sequences in the sample, 92% were seen once. Input material: CD8+ T cells from PBMCs. The receptor source for this set is a human donor in good health.

The gene calls are TRBV13 and TRBJ2-1; 11 bases match TRBD2. The ends lost 4 bases at V and 7 bases at J; junction bases unmatched: 12. Looked up from germline, CDR1 is PRHDT and CDR2 is FYEKMQ (reference sequence). This CDR3 has 17 residues. CDR3 in DNA: TGTGCCAGCAGCTCTATAGCGGGAGGGCCATCTCGAAATGAGCAGTTCTTC. Residues: CASSSIAGGPSRNEQFF.

The chain employs TRBV5-8 and TRBJ1-3; D is undetermined. The length of the CDR3 is 17 residues. Germline CDR1 and CDR2: SGHTS and YDEGEE. V lost 2 bases and J lost 0, with 15 bases in between. This chain's CDR3 is CASSLWRAENSGNTIYF. For the CDR3, the DNA is TGTGCCAGCAGCTTATGGAGAGCCGAGAACTCTGGAAACACCATATATTTT.

The chain carries TRBV29-1 and TRBJ2-7; possibly TRBD2 for D (5 bases). V was pared by 5 bases and J by 4 bases, with 15 bases between. This CDR3 contains 13 residues. Per the germline V gene, CDR1 is SQVTM and CDR2 is ANQGSEA. The DNA of the CDR3 is TGCAGCGTTCGTGGGAGTATATGGTACGAGCAGTACTTC. Translated, it gives CSVRGSIWYEQYF.

The chain links TRBV20-1 to TRBJ2-7; D is possibly TRBD2 (6 bases). This CDR3 has 12 residues. The germline CDR1 and CDR2 sequences are DFQATT and SNEGSKA (reference sequence). The germline V and J ends were trimmed by 5 bases and 1 base, with 9 bases remaining between them. The CDR3 region is CSAVGGSYEQYF. DNA of the CDR3: TGCAGTGCTGTGGGGGGATCCTACGAGCAGTACTTC.

This clonotype was seen a handful of times. V gene TRBV14 combines with J gene TRBJ1-1; D call uncertain. The CDR3 covers 12 residues. V lost 6 bases, J lost 5 bases, and 10 bases lay in between. Germline V gene sequence: CDR1 SGHDN, CDR2 FVKESK. Here the CDR3 DNA reads TGTGCCAGCAGTCTAGCCGGGACTGAAGCTTTCTTT. Protein sequence: CASSLAGTEAFF.

The chain couples TRBV7-8 to TRBJ2-3; D remains unclear. The germline V gene encodes CDR1 SGHVS and CDR2 FQNEAQ. V was clipped by 2 bases and J by 0 bases, with 9 bases between them. The CDR3 runs to 15 residues. In DNA form, the CDR3 reads TGTGCCAGCAGCTTATTTCCGGCAAGCACAGATACGCAGTATTTT. The encoded protein is CASSLFPASTDTQYF.

The chain links TRBV9 to TRBJ1-1; D not resolved. CDR1 SGDLS and CDR2 YYNGEE come from the germline V gene. V dropped 0 bases and J dropped 8 bases, with 17 bases sitting between them. The CDR3 length is 15 residues. The DNA of the CDR3 is TGTGCCAGCAGCGTAGCTCCGGATCCTTTGCCCGAAGCTTTCTTT. Residues: CASSVAPDPLPEAFF.

The rearrangement links TRBV2 to TRBJ2-1, with D uncertain. Germline V gives CDR1 SNHLY, CDR2 FYNNEI. Deletions cut 2 bases from V and 8 bases from J, with 16 bases between. CDR3 length: 15 amino acids. The CDR3 region is CASSESLVTSDEQFF. The DNA for the CDR3 is TGTGCCAGCAGTGAATCCCTTGTTACGTCGGATGAGCAGTTCTTC.

In this sample, this clonotype turned up once. V is TRBV9 and J is TRBJ2-3; no definite D call. Deletions cut 0 bases from V and 1 base from J, with 9 bases between. There are 15 residues in the CDR3. CDR1 is SGDLS and CDR2 is YYNGEE in the germline V gene. The CDR3 nucleotides are TGTGCCAGCAGCGTAGCTGTGGGCGGCACAGATACGCAGTATTTT. Translation: CASSVAVGGTDTQYF.

The chain links TRBV6-2 or TRBV6-3 to TRBJ2-1, with TRBD2 identical over 11 bases. The CDR3 is 18 amino acids. Germline CDR1 is MNHEY and CDR2 is SVGEGT. The J segment lost 0 bases and the V segment lost 5 bases, leaving 9 bases of the junction unmatched. CDR3 protein: CASSPATSGAPSYNEQFF. For the CDR3, the DNA is TGTGCCAGCAGTCCCGCGACTAGCGGGGCCCCCTCCTACAATGAGCAGTTCTTC.